One and the same sample provided the 30 T cell receptor beta chains below, sequenced in a study of shared clonotypes between healthy human individuals. The naive CD8 population came from CD45RO-negative cells selected for CCR7, without terminally differentiated effector memory CD45RA+ cells. The method was immunoSEQ multiplex PCR; TCRdb's version includes in-frame clones alone and lacks a portion of them. Found here are more than 2 million clones, roughly 93% of them singletons; the top ten hold around 1.7%. The sequencing input was naive CD8+ T cells from PBMCs. The receptors were sampled from a man younger than 35 in good health. Some clones in this sample may be carry-over from other donors' samples.

The rearrangement links TRBV27 to TRBJ1-1; 8 nucleotides match TRBD1. V was pared by 7 bases and J by 1 base, with 8 bases of the junction left unmatched. This CDR3 region has 15 residues. Per germline, CDR1 MNHEY and CDR2 SMNVEV (reference sequence). The CDR3: CASKPIGTGNTEAFF. CDR3 DNA sequence: TGTGCCAGCAAACCGATCGGGACAGGGAACACTGAAGCTTTCTTT.

Notes on this clone: Other DNA sequences in the same sample also yield this CDR3. The chain couples TRBV5-1 to TRBJ1-2; 9 bases fit TRBD1. Per germline, CDR1 SGHRS and CDR2 YFSETQ. Trimming at V came to 2 bases and at J to 7 bases, leaving 3 bases not matched to a gene. The CDR3 runs to 13 residues. The CDR3 bases are TGCGCCAGCAGCTTCGACAGGGGGGGTGGCTACACCTTC. Amino acid sequence: CASSFDRGGGYTF.

A remark on this clone: Other DNA sequences in the sample encode the same CDR3. The V gene is TRBV27, the J gene TRBJ2-7; tentatively, D is TRBD2 (5 bases). This CDR3 contains 14 residues. V was shortened by 0 bases and J by 1 base, with 7 bases between the two germline ends. Per the germline V gene, CDR1 is MNHEY and CDR2 is SMNVEV (reference sequence). The CDR3 sequence: CASSLSGRSYEQYF. Here the CDR3 DNA reads TGTGCCAGCAGTTTATCGGGGAGATCCTACGAGCAGTACTTC.

This rearrangement joins TRBV4-3 to TRBJ1-1, with 8 positions matching TRBD1. There are 14 residues in the CDR3. Germline V gene lookup returns CDR1 LGHNA and CDR2 YSLEER. Unmatched junction bases numbered 8, after V lost 4 bases and J lost 7 bases. CDR3 region: CASSPRAGGFEAFF. CDR3 in DNA: TGCGCCAGCAGCCCGCGGGCAGGGGGCTTTGAAGCTTTCTTT.

V and J are TRBV29-1 and TRBJ2-5; D possibly corresponds to TRBD1 (5 bases). Matching the DNA end better, TRBJ2-7 makes the J call doubtful. The CDR3 has 13 residues. The germline V gene has CDR1 SQVTM and CDR2 ANQGSEA. CDR3 in DNA: TGCAGCGTTGAAGAGACAGCTTCCTACGAGCAGTACTTC. This encodes CSVEETASYEQYF.

This clone occurred a few times. This chain uses TRBV10-1 with TRBJ1-1; possibly TRBD1 for D (5 bases). V lost 0 bases to trimming and J lost 0 bases, with 14 bases between them. Germline CDR1 reads WNHNN; CDR2 reads SYGVQD (reference sequence). CDR3 size: 17 residues. CDR3 DNA: TGCGCCAGCAGTGAGTCGAGGGCAGGGCCTATGAACACTGAAGCTTTCTTT. Its protein product is CASSESRAGPMNTEAFF.

The chain employs TRBV27 and TRBJ2-1; TRBD2 matches 7 bases. Germline loops: CDR1 MNHEY, CDR2 SMNVEV (reference sequence). The V and J ends lost 1 base and 8 bases, in that order; junction bases with no gene match: 11. The CDR3 covers 16 residues. The CDR3, as DNA: TGTGCCAGCAGTTTATACCTGCGGGAGTTTCCGGATGAGCAGTTCTTC. It yields the protein CASSLYLREFPDEQFF.

The rearrangement links TRBV6-5 to TRBJ2-1; 9 nucleotides align to TRBD2. Germline V CDR1 and CDR2: MNHEY, SVGAGI. V shed 6 bases and J 6 bases; nucleotides not matched to a gene: 9. This CDR3 is 15 amino acids long. The CDR3 loop is CASSKPGLAVNEQFF. CDR3 nucleotides: TGTGCCAGCAGCAAACCGGGACTAGCCGTCAATGAGCAGTTCTTC.

This clone has a single count. J is TRBJ2-1 and V is TRBV28, with D unresolved. With 2 bases removed from V and 3 bases from J, the gap between germline ends came to 8 bases. The CDR3 spans 14 residues. From germline, CDR1 is MDHEN and CDR2 SYDVKM. CDR3 nucleotide sequence: TGTGCCAGCAGTTTAGGAAACAGCTACAATGAGCAGTTCTTC. It encodes CASSLGNSYNEQFF.

V and J are TRBV28 and TRBJ2-2, with 13 positions matching TRBD2. J lost 5 bases, V lost 7 bases, and 13 bases had no gene match. Germline CDR1 reads MDHEN; CDR2 reads SYDVKM. The CDR3 loop spans 18 amino acids. The CDR3 nucleotides read TGTGCCAGCATCACCGCTCGACTAGCGGGAGGTTGGACCGGGGAGCTGTTTTTT. Amino acids: CASITARLAGGWTGELFF.

The chain recombines TRBV2 with TRBJ2-7, with 11 bases aligning to TRBD2. The CDR3 has 19 amino acids. The J segment lost 5 bases and the V segment lost 2 bases, leaving 17 bases of the junction unmatched. Germline CDR1 and CDR2: SNHLY and FYNNEI. The CDR3 DNA follows: TGTGCCAGCAGTGAACCCAGGCTAGCGGGAGGAAATCTAGAAAACGAGCAGTACTTC. Amino acid sequence: CASSEPRLAGGNLENEQYF.

The rearrangement uses TRBV5-8 and TRBJ1-2; D may be TRBD1 (6 bases). Germline V gene lookup returns CDR1 SGHTS and CDR2 YDEGEE. The CDR3 runs 14 residues. Trimming pared 5 bases from V and 5 bases from J, leaving 16 bases between. CDR3 in DNA: TGTGCCAGCAGTTTAGAGACAGGCGCTTATGGCTACACCTTC. Translated, it gives CASSLETGAYGYTF. Full variable domain (remainder filled in from reference TRBV5-8 and TRBJ1-2): EAGVTQSPTHLIKTRGQQATLRCSPISGHTSVYWYQQALGLGLQFLLWYDEGEERNRGNFPPRFSGRQFPNYSSELNVNALELEDSALYLCASSLETGAYGYTFGSGTRLTVV.

Note on this clone: Other DNA sequences from this sample encode an identical CDR3 as well. V is TRBV9 and J is TRBJ2-1; 10 bases map to TRBD1. Germline values: CDR1 SGDLS, CDR2 YYNGEE. The ends lost 3 bases at V and 7 bases at J; junction bases unmatched: 1. CDR3 length equals 13 residues. CDR3 loop: CASSGGQGNEQFF. CDR3 in DNA: TGTGCCAGCAGCGGGGGACAGGGGAATGAGCAGTTCTTC.

CDR3 sequence reads: CASSLPRVSYNEQFF. Written as DNA, the CDR3 is TGCGCCAGCAGCTTGCCGCGGGTATCCTACAATGAGCAGTTCTTC. The chain carries TRBV5-1 and TRBJ2-1; tentative D call: TRBD2 (5 bases). In germline, CDR1 is SGHRS, CDR2 YFSETQ. The CDR3 has 15 residues. The V end was cut by 1 base, the J end by 1 base, with 9 bases between.

This clone was observed a single time. J is TRBJ1-1 and V is TRBV19; a possible D gene is TRBD1 (6 bases). V shed 6 bases and J shed 0 bases, with 17 bases lying between them. This CDR3 has 16 residues. Per the germline V gene, CDR1 is LNHDA and CDR2 is SQIVND (reference sequence). CDR3 in DNA: TGTGCCAGTAGAATCGGGCAGGGGAGCGTGAACACTGAAGCTTTCTTT. It specifies CASRIGQGSVNTEAFF.

The chain recombines TRBV29-1 with TRBJ2-7; 7 bases are a match to TRBD2. The CDR3 runs to 13 residues. Germline V lookup: CDR1 SQVTM, CDR2 ANQGSEA. V gave up 3 bases and J gave up 6 bases; unmatched junction bases: 8. The CDR3 nucleotides read TGCAGCGTTGAGACTAGCTTGGGCCGCGAGCAGTACTTC. Its protein is CSVETSLGREQYF.

The V gene is TRBV29-1, the J gene TRBJ2-7; a weak D match, TRBD2 (5 bases). This CDR3 has 13 residues. In germline, CDR1 is SQVTM, CDR2 ANQGSEA. V lost 4 bases, J lost 0 bases, and 10 bases lay in between. The CDR3 bases are TGCAGCGTTGTGATGGGGAGCTCCTACGAGCAGTACTTC. Its translation is CSVVMGSSYEQYF.

The V call is TRBV25-1, the J call TRBJ1-1, with D possibly being TRBD1 (5 bases). The germline gives CDR1 MGHDK, CDR2 SYGVNS. The CDR3 consists of 14 residues. V lost 6 bases and J lost 4, with 15 bases in between. The CDR3 DNA reads as TGTGCCAGCAGCCGGGACCGCTGGCTCACTGAAGCTTTCTTT. Protein product: CASSRDRWLTEAFF.

The V and J genes are TRBV25-1 and TRBJ1-2; D not certain. This CDR3 contains 12 residues. In germline, CDR1 is MGHDK, CDR2 SYGVNS. V shed 1 base and J shed 8 bases, with 8 bases lying between them. CDR3 sequence (DNA): TGTGCCAGCAGTGAATCGGCAGACGGCTACACCTTC. Its translation: CASSESADGYTF.

The chain combines TRBV2 with TRBJ2-5; D may be TRBD1 (6 bases). Deletions cut 4 bases from V and 2 bases from J, with 20 bases between. This CDR3 spans 17 amino acids. The germline CDR1 and CDR2 sequences are SNHLY and FYNNEI. The CDR3 sequence is CASSVDRRQSGQETQYF. For the CDR3, the DNA is TGTGCCAGCAGTGTGGACAGAAGACAGTCGGGGCAAGAGACCCAGTACTTC.

The chain carries TRBV7-8 and TRBJ2-5; D is possibly TRBD1 (6 bases). Germline V gene lookup returns CDR1 SGHVS and CDR2 FQNEAQ. The CDR3 loop spans 15 amino acids. V was cut by 1 base and J by 2 bases, with 11 bases left in between. DNA of the CDR3: TGTGCCAGCAGCTTAGACAGGGCACTACAAGAGACCCAGTACTTC. This encodes CASSLDRALQETQYF.

J is TRBJ2-1 and V is TRBV27; 9 bases are a match to TRBD2. Trimming cost V 3 bases and J 7 bases; bases outside gene matches: 7. The CDR3 spans 15 residues. CDR1 is MNHEY and CDR2 is SMNVEV in the germline V gene (reference sequence). The CDR3 sequence is CASSFWPSGKNEQFF. The CDR3, as DNA: TGTGCCAGCAGTTTTTGGCCTAGCGGGAAGAATGAGCAGTTCTTC.

The gene calls are TRBV7-9 and TRBJ2-7; 8 bases are shared with TRBD1. V lost 7 bases, J lost 5 bases, and 7 bases stayed unmatched. The CDR3 extends over 13 amino acids. The germline V gene encodes CDR1 SEHNR and CDR2 FQNEAQ (reference sequence). CDR3 DNA: TGTGCCAGCATCGCAGGGGGCTTTGACGAGCAGTACTTC. As protein: CASIAGGFDEQYF.

Comment on this clone: In the same sample, other DNA sequences code for this CDR3. The chain recombines TRBV6-5 with TRBJ2-2; unclear D gene. The CDR3 extends over 13 amino acids. The germline CDR1 and CDR2 sequences are MNHEY and SVGAGI. V lost 0 bases and J lost 6, with 5 bases in between. CDR3 bases: TGTGCCAGCAGTTACTCCCGGGCCGGGGAGCTGTTTTTT. Its translation: CASSYSRAGELFF.

This chain links TRBV5-5 with TRBJ1-2; the D is unclear. Germline-derived CDR1 and CDR2 are SGHKS and YYEKEE (reference sequence). Between the trimmed V and J ends, which lost 2 bases and 7 bases, there was a span of 15 bases. This CDR3 has 14 residues. CDR3 DNA sequence: TGTGCCAGCAGCTTCCCCTCCCCTGTTGGTGGCTACACCTTC. This codes for CASSFPSPVGGYTF.

This rearrangement joins TRBV15 to TRBJ2-5; 7 bases align to TRBD2. This CDR3 has 16 residues. Germline CDR1 and CDR2: LNHNV and YYDKDF (reference sequence). The V gene end was trimmed by 0 bases and the J gene end by 0 bases; junction bases not matched to a gene: 4. CDR3 sequence (DNA): TGTGCCACCAGCAGAGATGGGGAGGGGAACCAAGAGACCCAGTACTTC. It translates to CATSRDGEGNQETQYF.

The chain is built from TRBV7-2 and TRBJ2-1; 9 bases are a match to TRBD2. Trimming cost V 4 bases and J 7 bases; bases outside gene matches: 14. The CDR3 runs 17 residues. Germline lookup yields CDR1 SGHTA and CDR2 FQGNSA. The CDR3 coding sequence is TGTGCCAGCAGCTCCCTGAGTGCGGGAGGGCCTGGGAATGAGCAGTTCTTC. Its translation is CASSSLSAGGPGNEQFF.

Comment on this clone: Other DNA sequences in the sample encode the same CDR3. The chain links TRBV27 to TRBJ2-2, with no clear D. The CDR3 totals 13 residues. Germline loops: CDR1 MNHEY, CDR2 SMNVEV (reference sequence). The germline V and J ends were trimmed by 2 bases and 6 bases, with 7 bases remaining between them. This CDR3 reads CASSLQGPGELFF. CDR3 in DNA: TGTGCCAGCAGTTTACAAGGCCCCGGGGAGCTGTTTTTT.

The chain has TRBV28 and TRBJ2-5, with a possible D match to TRBD2 (6 bases). The CDR3 has 13 residues. Looked up from germline, CDR1 is MDHEN and CDR2 is SYDVKM. Trimming took 5 bases from V and 3 from J, leaving 10 bases between them. CDR3 sequence reads: CASSKGLKETQYF. The CDR3 DNA sequence: TGTGCCAGCAGTAAGGGACTTAAAGAGACCCAGTACTTC. Full variable domain (outside the CDR3, taken from reference TRBV28 and TRBJ2-5): DVKVTQSSRYLVKRTGEKVFLECVQDMDHENMFWYRQDPGLGLRLIYFSYDVKMKEKGDIPEGYSVSREKKERFSLILESASTNQTSMYLCASSKGLKETQYFGPGTRLLVL.

The rearrangement links TRBV5-1 to TRBJ2-1; maybe TRBD2 (6 bases). This CDR3 spans 16 amino acids. The V end lost 1 base, the J end lost 0 bases, and 11 bases lay between the germline ends. Germline values: CDR1 SGHRS, CDR2 YFSETQ. DNA for the CDR3: TGCGCCAGCAGCTTGAACCTAGCGAGCTCCTACAATGAGCAGTTCTTC. Protein sequence: CASSLNLASSYNEQFF.